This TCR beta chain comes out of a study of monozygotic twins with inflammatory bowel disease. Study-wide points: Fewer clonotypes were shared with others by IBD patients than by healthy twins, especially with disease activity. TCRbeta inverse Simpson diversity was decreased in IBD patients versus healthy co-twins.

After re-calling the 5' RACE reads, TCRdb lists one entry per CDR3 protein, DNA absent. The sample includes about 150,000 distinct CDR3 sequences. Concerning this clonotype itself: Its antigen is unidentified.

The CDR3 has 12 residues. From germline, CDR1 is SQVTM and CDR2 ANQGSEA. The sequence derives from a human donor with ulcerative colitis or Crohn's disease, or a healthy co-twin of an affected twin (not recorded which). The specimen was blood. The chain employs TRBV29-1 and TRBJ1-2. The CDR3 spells CSGLLGVEGYTF.